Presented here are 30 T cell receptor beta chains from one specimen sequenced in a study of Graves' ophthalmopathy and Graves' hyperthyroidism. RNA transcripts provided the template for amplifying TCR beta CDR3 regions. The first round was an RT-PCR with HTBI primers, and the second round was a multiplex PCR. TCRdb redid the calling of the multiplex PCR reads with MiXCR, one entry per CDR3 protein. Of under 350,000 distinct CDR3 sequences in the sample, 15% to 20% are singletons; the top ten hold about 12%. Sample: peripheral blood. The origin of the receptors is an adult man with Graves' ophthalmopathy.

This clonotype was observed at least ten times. The CDR3 here is CASNRGGSYEQYF. The CDR3 region has the DNA TGTGCCAGCAACAGGGGGGGATCCTACGAGCAGTACTTC. The chain couples TRBV6-1 to TRBJ2-7, with a tentative D call TRBD1 (8 bases). This CDR3 spans 13 amino acids. The V and J ends lost 7 bases and 1 base respectively, with 11 bases between them. Germline-derived CDR1 and CDR2 are MNHNS and SASEGT.

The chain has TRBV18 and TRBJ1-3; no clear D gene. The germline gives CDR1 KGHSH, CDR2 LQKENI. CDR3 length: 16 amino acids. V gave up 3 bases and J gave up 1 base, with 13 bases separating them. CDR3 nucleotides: TGTGCCAGCTCACCCCTGTATAGGGTATCTGGAAACACCATATATTTT. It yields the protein CASSPLYRVSGNTIYF. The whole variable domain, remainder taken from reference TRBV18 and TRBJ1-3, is NAGVMQNPRHLVRRRGQEARLRCSPMKGHSHVYWYRQLPEEGLKFMVYLQKENIIDESGMPKERFSAEFPKEGPSILRIQQVVRGDSAAYFCASSPLYRVSGNTIYFGEGSWLTVV.

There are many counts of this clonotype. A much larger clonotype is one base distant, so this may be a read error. CDR3 in DNA: TGTGCCTGGAGTGGGGGCAGGATTAATTCACCCCTCCACTTT. Translated: CAWSGGRINSPLHF. The V gene is TRBV30, the J gene TRBJ1-6, with D perhaps TRBD1 (5 bases). Looked up from germline, CDR1 is GTSNPN and CDR2 is SVGIG (reference sequence). V was pared by 1 base and J by 6 bases, with 10 bases between. The CDR3 contains 14 residues. Variable domain in full (rest from reference TRBV30 and TRBJ1-6): SQTIHQWPATLVQPVGSPLSLECTVEGTSNPNLYWYRQAAGRGLQLLFYSVGIGQISSEVPQNLSASRPQDRQFILSSKKLLLSDSGFYLCAWSGGRINSPLHFGNGTRLTVT.

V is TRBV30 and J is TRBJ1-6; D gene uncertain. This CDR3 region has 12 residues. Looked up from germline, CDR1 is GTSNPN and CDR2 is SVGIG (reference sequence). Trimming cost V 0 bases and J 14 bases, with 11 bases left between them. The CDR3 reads CAWSVPDGALHF. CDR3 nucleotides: TGTGCCTGGAGTGTACCCGACGGAGCCCTCCACTTT.

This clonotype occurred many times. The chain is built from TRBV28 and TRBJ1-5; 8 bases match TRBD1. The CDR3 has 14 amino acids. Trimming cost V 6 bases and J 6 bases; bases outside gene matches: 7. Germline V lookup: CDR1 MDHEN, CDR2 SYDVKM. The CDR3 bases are TGTGCCAGCAGGACAGGGGCTGTGTTTCAGCCCCAGCATTTT. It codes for CASRTGAVFQPQHF. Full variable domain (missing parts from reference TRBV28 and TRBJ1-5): DVKVTQSSRYLVKRTGEKVFLECVQDMDHENMFWYRQDPGLGLRLIYFSYDVKMKEKGDIPEGYSVSREKKERFSLILESASTNQTSMYLCASRTGAVFQPQHFGDGTRLSIL.

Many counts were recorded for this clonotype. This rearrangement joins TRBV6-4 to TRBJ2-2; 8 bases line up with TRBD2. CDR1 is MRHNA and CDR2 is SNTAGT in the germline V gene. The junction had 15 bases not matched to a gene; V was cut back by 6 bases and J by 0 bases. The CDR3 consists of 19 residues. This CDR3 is CASSSHLRLAIANTGELFF. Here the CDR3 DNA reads TGTGCCAGCAGCTCCCACCTCCGACTAGCGATCGCGAACACCGGGGAGCTGTTTTTT.

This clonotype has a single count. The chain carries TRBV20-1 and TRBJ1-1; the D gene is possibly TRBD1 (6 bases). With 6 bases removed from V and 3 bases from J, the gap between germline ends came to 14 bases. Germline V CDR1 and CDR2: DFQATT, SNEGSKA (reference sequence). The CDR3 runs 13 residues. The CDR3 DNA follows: TGCAGTGCCAAAAGACAGGCTTACACTGAAGCTTTCTTT. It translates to CSAKRQAYTEAFF.

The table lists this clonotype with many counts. CDR3 sequence: CASYKRGVGETQYF. The CDR3 bases are TGTGCCAGCTATAAGAGAGGGGTTGGAGAGACCCAGTACTTC. The V gene is TRBV7-8, the J gene TRBJ2-5; D may match TRBD1 or TRBD2 (5 bases each). This CDR3 contains 14 residues. Germline-derived CDR1 and CDR2 are SGHVS and FQNEAQ. With 8 bases removed from V and 4 bases from J, the gap between germline ends came to 17 bases.

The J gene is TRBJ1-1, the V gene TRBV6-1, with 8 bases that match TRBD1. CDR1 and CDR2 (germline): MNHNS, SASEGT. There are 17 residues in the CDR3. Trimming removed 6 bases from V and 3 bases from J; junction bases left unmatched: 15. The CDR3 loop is CASSPTGAQSRHTEAFF. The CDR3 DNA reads TGTGCCAGCAGCCCGACAGGGGCCCAATCGCGGCACACTGAAGCTTTCTTT.

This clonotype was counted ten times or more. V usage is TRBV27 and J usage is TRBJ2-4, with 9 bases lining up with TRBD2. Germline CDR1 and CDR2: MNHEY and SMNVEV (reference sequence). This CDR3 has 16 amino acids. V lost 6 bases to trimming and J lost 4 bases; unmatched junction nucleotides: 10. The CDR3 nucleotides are TGTGCCAGCAGCAACCACGAGCGGGGGGCAAAAAACATTCAGTACTTC. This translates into CASSNHERGAKNIQYF.

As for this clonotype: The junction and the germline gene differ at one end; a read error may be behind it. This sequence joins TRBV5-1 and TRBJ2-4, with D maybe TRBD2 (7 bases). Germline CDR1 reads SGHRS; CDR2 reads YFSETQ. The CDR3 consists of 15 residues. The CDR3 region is CASSLDRLAKNTQYF. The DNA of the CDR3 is TGCGCCAGCAGCCTGGACAGACTAGCCAAAAACACTCAGTACTTC.

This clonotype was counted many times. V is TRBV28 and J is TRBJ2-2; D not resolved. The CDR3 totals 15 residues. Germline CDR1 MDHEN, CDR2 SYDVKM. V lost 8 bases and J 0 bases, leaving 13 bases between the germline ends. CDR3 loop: CASLIGPANTGELFF. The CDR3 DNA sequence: TGTGCCAGCCTCATAGGGCCCGCGAACACCGGGGAGCTGTTTTTT.

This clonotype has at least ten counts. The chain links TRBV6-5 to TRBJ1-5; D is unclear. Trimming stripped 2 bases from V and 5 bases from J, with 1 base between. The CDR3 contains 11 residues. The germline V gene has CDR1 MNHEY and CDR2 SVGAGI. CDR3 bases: TGTGCCAGCAGTTACGATCAGCCCCAGCATTTT. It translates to CASSYDQPQHF.

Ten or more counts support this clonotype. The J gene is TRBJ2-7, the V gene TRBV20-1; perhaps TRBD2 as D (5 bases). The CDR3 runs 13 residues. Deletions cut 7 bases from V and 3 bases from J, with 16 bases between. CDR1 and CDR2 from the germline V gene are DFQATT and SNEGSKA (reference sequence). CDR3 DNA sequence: TGCAGTGGCCGACCGGCGGGCGGCTACGAGCAGTACTTC. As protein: CSGRPAGGYEQYF.

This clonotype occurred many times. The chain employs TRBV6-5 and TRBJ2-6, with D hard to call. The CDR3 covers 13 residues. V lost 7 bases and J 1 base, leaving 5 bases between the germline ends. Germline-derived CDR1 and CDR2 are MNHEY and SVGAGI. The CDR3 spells CASTVSGANVLTF. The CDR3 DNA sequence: TGTGCCAGCACAGTATCTGGGGCCAACGTCCTGACTTTC.

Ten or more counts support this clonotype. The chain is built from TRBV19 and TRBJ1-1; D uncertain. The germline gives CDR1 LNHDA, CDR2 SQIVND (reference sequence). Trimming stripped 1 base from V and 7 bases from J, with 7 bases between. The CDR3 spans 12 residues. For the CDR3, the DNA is TGTGCCAGTAGTATAGCGCCGGGTGAAGCTTTCTTT. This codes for CASSIAPGEAFF.

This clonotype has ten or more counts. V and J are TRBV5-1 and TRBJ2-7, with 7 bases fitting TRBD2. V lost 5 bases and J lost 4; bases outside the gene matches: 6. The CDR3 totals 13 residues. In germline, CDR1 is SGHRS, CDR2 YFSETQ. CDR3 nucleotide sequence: TGCGCCAGCAGGAGAGGGAGGGATTACGAGCAGTACTTC. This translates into CASRRGRDYEQYF.

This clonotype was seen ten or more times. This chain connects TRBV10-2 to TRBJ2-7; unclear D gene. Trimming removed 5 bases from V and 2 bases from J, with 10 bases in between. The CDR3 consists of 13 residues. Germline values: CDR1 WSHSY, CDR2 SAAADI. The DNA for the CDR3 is TGCGCCAGCAGTTACGGGCCAACCTACGAGCAGTACTTC. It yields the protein CASSYGPTYEQYF.

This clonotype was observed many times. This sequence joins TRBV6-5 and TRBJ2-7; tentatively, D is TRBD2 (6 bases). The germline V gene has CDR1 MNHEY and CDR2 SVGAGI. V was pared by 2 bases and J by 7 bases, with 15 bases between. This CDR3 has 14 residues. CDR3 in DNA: TGTGCCAGCAGTTACCCGGAGGGTTTGGGTGAGCAGTACTTC. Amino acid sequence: CASSYPEGLGEQYF.

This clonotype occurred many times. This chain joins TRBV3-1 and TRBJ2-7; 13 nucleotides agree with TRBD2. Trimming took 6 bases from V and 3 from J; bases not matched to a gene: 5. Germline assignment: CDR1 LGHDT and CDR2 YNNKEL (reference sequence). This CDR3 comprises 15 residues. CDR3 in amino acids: CASSRRTSGSYEQYF. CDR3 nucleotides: TGTGCCAGCAGTCGCCGGACTAGCGGGAGCTACGAGCAGTACTTC.

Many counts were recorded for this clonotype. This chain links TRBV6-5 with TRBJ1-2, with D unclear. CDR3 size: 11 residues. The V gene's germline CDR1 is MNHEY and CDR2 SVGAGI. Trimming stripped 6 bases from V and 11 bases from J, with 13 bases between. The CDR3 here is CASSLQNSYTF. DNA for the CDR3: TGTGCCAGCAGCTTACAGAATTCTTACACCTTC.

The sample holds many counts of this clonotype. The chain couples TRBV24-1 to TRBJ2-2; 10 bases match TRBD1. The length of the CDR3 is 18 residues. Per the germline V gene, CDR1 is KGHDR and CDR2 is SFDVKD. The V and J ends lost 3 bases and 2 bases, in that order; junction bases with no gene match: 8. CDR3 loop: CATSDLLGDRGNTGELFF. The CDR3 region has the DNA TGTGCCACCAGTGATCTACTAGGGGACAGGGGAAACACCGGGGAGCTGTTTTTT.

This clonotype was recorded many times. The CDR3 sequence is CASSSDGNYGYTF. The CDR3 DNA reads TGCGCCAGCAGCTCGGACGGGAACTATGGCTACACCTTC. The V gene is TRBV5-1, the J gene TRBJ1-2; D unresolved. CDR1 is SGHRS, CDR2 YFSETQ, per germline. Trimming pared 3 bases from V and 2 bases from J, leaving 8 bases between. This CDR3 spans 13 amino acids.

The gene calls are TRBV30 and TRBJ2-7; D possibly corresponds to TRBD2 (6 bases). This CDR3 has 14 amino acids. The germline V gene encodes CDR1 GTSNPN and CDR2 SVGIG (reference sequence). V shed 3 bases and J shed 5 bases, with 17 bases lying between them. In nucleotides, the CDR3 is TGTGCCTGGAGCGGGGGACGGTCCCCCCACGAGCAGTACTTC. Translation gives CAWSGGRSPHEQYF.

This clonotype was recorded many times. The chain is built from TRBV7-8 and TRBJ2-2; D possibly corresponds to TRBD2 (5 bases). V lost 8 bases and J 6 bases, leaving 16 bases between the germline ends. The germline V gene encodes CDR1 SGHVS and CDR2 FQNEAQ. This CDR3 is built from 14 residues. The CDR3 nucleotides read TGTGCCAGCGCCCTAGCCCGTCAGTCCGGGGAGCTGTTTTTT. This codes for CASALARQSGELFF.

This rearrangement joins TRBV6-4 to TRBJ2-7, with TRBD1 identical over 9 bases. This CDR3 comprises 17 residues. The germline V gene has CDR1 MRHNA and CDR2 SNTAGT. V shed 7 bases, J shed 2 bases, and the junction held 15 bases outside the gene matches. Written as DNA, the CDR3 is TGTGCCAGCAAAGACTTTCCGGACAGGGGCCAAACCTACGAGCAGTACTTC. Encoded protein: CASKDFPDRGQTYEQYF.

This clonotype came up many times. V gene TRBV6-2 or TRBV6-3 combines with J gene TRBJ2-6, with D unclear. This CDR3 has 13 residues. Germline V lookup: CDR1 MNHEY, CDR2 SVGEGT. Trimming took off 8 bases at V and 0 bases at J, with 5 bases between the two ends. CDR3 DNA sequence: TGTGCCAGCGCTTTCTCTGGGGCCAACGTCCTGACTTTC. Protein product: CASAFSGANVLTF.

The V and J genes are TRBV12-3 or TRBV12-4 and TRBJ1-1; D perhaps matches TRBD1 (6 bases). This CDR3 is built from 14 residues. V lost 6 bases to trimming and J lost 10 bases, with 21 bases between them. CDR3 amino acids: CASRTQTLQGRAFF. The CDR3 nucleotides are TGTGCCAGCAGAACCCAGACTCTACAGGGCCGAGCTTTCTTT.

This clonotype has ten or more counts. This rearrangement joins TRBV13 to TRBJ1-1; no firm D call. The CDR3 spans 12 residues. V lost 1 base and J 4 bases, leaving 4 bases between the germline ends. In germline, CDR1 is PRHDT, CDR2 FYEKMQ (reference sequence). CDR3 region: CASSLAGTEAFF. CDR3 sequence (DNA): TGTGCCAGCAGCTTAGCAGGCACTGAAGCTTTCTTT.

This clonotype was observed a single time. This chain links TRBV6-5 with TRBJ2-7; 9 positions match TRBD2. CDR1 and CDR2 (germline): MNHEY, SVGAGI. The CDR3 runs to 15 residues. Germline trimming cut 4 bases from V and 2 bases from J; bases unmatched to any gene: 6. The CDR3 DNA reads TGTGCCAGCAGTTCCCGAGCGGGAGGAGCCTACGAGCAGTACTTC. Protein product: CASSSRAGGAYEQYF.